Here is one T cell receptor beta chain with its context. Its antigen remains unknown. CDR1 is MNHEY and CDR2 is SVGAGI in the germline V gene. The ends lost 5 bases at V and 6 bases at J; junction bases unmatched: 3. The CDR3 runs 13 residues. The study ran its PCR with 60 Vbeta and 13 Jbeta primers. Produced via immunoSEQ multiplex PCR; TCRdb's table is partial and in-frame only. The sample carries approximately 70,000 clones, 72% recorded once. The data stem from a study of cytomegalovirus exposure and HLA in healthy donors. Across the study: Clustering assigned over 70% of the approximately 400 genotyped donors to the Caucasian-associated ancestry cluster. Points from the study as a whole: In a later analysis, at a false discovery rate of 0.05, roughly 17,000 TCR beta sequences matched HLA alleles. Generally TCR sequences proved uncommon, though certain public TCRs appeared in numerous donors.

The source material was PBMCs. This chain joins TRBV6-5 and TRBJ1-2; 10 bases are shared with TRBD1. The receptor was isolated from a woman in her forties in good health and CMV-seropositive. The CDR3 region has the DNA TGTGCCAGCAGTGAGGGGACAGGGGATGGCTACACCTTC. Protein: CASSEGTGDGYTF.